Listed below are T cell receptor beta chains from one sample, sequenced in a study of response to subunit inactivated influenza vaccine. TCRdb reprocessed the RT-PCR reads with MiXCR, giving one entry per CDR3 protein. The sample has about 520,000 distinct CDR3 sequences, over 25% seen once; the top ten hold 1.5% to 2%. The starting material was CD4+ T cells sorted from PBMCs, obtained more than 4 days after vaccination. These receptors were collected from a man in his forties or fifties who received an inactivated influenza vaccine. CDR3s include the opening cysteine and the closing phenylalanine or tryptophan. The order of the fields is clone size, D gene, J gene, V gene, CDR3 length, CDR3 protein, CDR3 DNA. A D gene is named only where the DNA matches it firmly. A clone size is listed for some rows: how often the clone was seen (once, few, many), or a class if it is expanded.

clone size: -
D gene: TRBD1
J gene: TRBJ2-5
V gene: TRBV5-4
CDR3 length: 15
CDR3 protein: CASSRRDRGPETQYF
CDR3 DNA: TGTGCCAGCAGCCGCCGTGACAGGGGGCCAGAGACCCAGTACTTC

clone size: few
D gene: -
J gene: TRBJ2-3
V gene: TRBV7-3
CDR3 length: 15
CDR3 protein: CASSSDGGSTDTQYF
CDR3 DNA: TGTGCCAGCAGCAGCGACGGGGGAAGCACAGATACGCAGTATTTT

clone size: -
D gene: TRBD1
J gene: TRBJ2-7
V gene: TRBV2
CDR3 length: 14
CDR3 protein: CASQGQGGSYEQYF
CDR3 DNA: TGTGCCAGCCAGGGACAGGGCGGCTCCTACGAGCAGTACTTC

clone size: -
D gene: TRBD1
J gene: TRBJ2-2
V gene: TRBV5-1
CDR3 length: 16
CDR3 protein: CASSLAGQGYTGELFF
CDR3 DNA: TGCGCCAGCAGCTTGGCAGGACAGGGTTATACCGGGGAGCTGTTTTTT

clone size: -
D gene: TRBD1
J gene: TRBJ1-5
V gene: TRBV12-3/TRBV12-4
CDR3 length: 15
CDR3 protein: CASTNSQGVNQPQHF
CDR3 DNA: TGTGCCAGCACAAATAGTCAGGGGGTTAATCAGCCCCAGCATTTT

clone size: -
D gene: TRBD1
J gene: TRBJ2-5
V gene: TRBV20-1
CDR3 length: 13
CDR3 protein: CSALQGVGETQYF
CDR3 DNA: TGCAGTGCTTTGCAGGGGGTTGGAGAGACCCAGTACTTC

clone size: few
D gene: -
J gene: TRBJ2-2
V gene: TRBV6-5
CDR3 length: 15
CDR3 protein: CASSYLGGGTGELFF
CDR3 DNA: TGTGCCAGCAGTTACCTCGGAGGGGGCACCGGGGAGCTGTTTTTT

clone size: -
D gene: -
J gene: TRBJ1-5
V gene: TRBV28
CDR3 length: 15
CDR3 protein: CASRAGQGYNQPQHF
CDR3 DNA: TGTGCCAGCAGAGCTGGGCAGGGGTACAATCAGCCCCAGCATTTT

clone size: few
D gene: -
J gene: TRBJ2-3
V gene: TRBV10-3
CDR3 length: 15
CDR3 protein: CAISELRGSTDTQYF
CDR3 DNA: TGTGCCATCAGTGAGCTCCGAGGAAGCACAGATACGCAGTATTTT

clone size: -
D gene: TRBD2
J gene: TRBJ2-3
V gene: TRBV7-2
CDR3 length: 15
CDR3 protein: CASSLASGRTDTQYF
CDR3 DNA: TGTGCCAGCAGCTTAGCTAGCGGGCGCACAGATACGCAGTATTTT

clone size: -
D gene: -
J gene: TRBJ2-1
V gene: TRBV5-1
CDR3 length: 16
CDR3 protein: CASSSGTTLSLDEQFF
CDR3 DNA: TGCGCCAGCAGTTCCGGGACAACCCTTTCCCTGGATGAGCAGTTCTTC

clone size: -
D gene: TRBD1
J gene: TRBJ1-1
V gene: TRBV5-1
CDR3 length: 15
CDR3 protein: CASSFAGTGVTEAFF
CDR3 DNA: TGCGCCAGCAGCTTTGCCGGGACAGGGGTCACTGAAGCTTTCTTT

clone size: many
D gene: -
J gene: TRBJ2-2
V gene: TRBV5-1
CDR3 length: 15
CDR3 protein: CASSSGTLNTGELFF
CDR3 DNA: TGCGCCAGCAGTTCCGGGACCCTGAACACCGGGGAGCTGTTTTTT

clone size: few
D gene: -
J gene: TRBJ1-3
V gene: TRBV6-1
CDR3 length: 14
CDR3 protein: CASARSPSGNTIYF
CDR3 DNA: TGTGCCAGCGCCAGGTCCCCCTCTGGAAACACCATATATTTT

clone size: few
D gene: -
J gene: TRBJ1-6
V gene: TRBV12-3/TRBV12-4
CDR3 length: 15
CDR3 protein: CASSWNPRRGSPLHF
CDR3 DNA: TGTGCCAGCAGCTGGAATCCCCGAAGGGGTTCACCCCTCCACTTT

clone size: -
D gene: TRBD2
J gene: TRBJ2-2
V gene: TRBV4-2
CDR3 length: 16
CDR3 protein: CASSQRAGGYSGELFF
CDR3 DNA: TGTGCCAGCAGCCAAAGAGCGGGAGGCTACAGCGGGGAGCTGTTTTTT

clone size: -
D gene: -
J gene: TRBJ2-3
V gene: TRBV19
CDR3 length: 14
CDR3 protein: CASSILINTDTQYF
CDR3 DNA: TGTGCCAGTAGTATTTTGATTAACACAGATACGCAGTATTTT

clone size: -
D gene: TRBD1
J gene: TRBJ1-4
V gene: TRBV20-1
CDR3 length: 13
CDR3 protein: CSATDRVGKKLFF
CDR3 DNA: TGCAGTGCAACCGACAGGGTAGGGAAAAAACTGTTTTTT

clone size: -
D gene: -
J gene: TRBJ1-1
V gene: TRBV6-1
CDR3 length: 14
CDR3 protein: CASTREGTNTEAFF
CDR3 DNA: TGTGCCAGCACGAGGGAGGGGACGAACACTGAAGCTTTCTTT

clone size: -
D gene: -
J gene: TRBJ2-5
V gene: TRBV3-1
CDR3 length: 14
CDR3 protein: CASSQDRGGKTQYF
CDR3 DNA: TGTGCCAGCAGCCAAGACAGGGGTGGGAAGACCCAGTACTTC

clone size: few
D gene: -
J gene: TRBJ2-1
V gene: TRBV6-5
CDR3 length: 15
CDR3 protein: CASSYSIGTGNEQFF
CDR3 DNA: TGTGCCAGCAGTTACTCGATCGGGACTGGCAATGAGCAGTTCTTC

clone size: few
D gene: -
J gene: TRBJ2-6
V gene: TRBV18
CDR3 length: 15
CDR3 protein: CASSATGSGANVLTF
CDR3 DNA: TGTGCCAGCTCAGCTACGGGCTCTGGGGCCAACGTCCTGACTTTC

clone size: -
D gene: -
J gene: TRBJ2-7
V gene: TRBV7-2
CDR3 length: 13
CDR3 protein: CASSFGPQNEQYF
CDR3 DNA: TGTGCCAGCAGCTTTGGACCTCAGAACGAGCAGTACTTC

clone size: few
D gene: -
J gene: TRBJ1-3
V gene: TRBV29-1
CDR3 length: 15
CDR3 protein: CSVFVTNSSGNTIYF
CDR3 DNA: TGCAGCGTCTTCGTTACTAACAGCTCTGGAAACACCATATATTTT

clone size: few
D gene: TRBD2
J gene: TRBJ2-3
V gene: TRBV9
CDR3 length: 15
CDR3 protein: CASSVGGSDTDTQYF
CDR3 DNA: TGTGCCAGCAGCGTAGGCGGGAGTGACACAGATACGCAGTATTTT

clone size: few
D gene: -
J gene: TRBJ2-3
V gene: TRBV11-2
CDR3 length: 15
CDR3 protein: CASSFGGETTDTQYF
CDR3 DNA: TGTGCCAGCAGCTTTGGTGGGGAAACCACAGATACGCAGTATTTT

clone size: -
D gene: TRBD2
J gene: TRBJ2-1
V gene: TRBV12-3/TRBV12-4
CDR3 length: 18
CDR3 protein: CASSYAPGTSGRLSEQFF
CDR3 DNA: TGTGCCAGCAGTTACGCTCCCGGGACTAGCGGTCGACTGAGTGAGCAGTTCTTC

clone size: -
D gene: TRBD1
J gene: TRBJ2-7
V gene: TRBV20-1
CDR3 length: 15
CDR3 protein: CSASVPGQGAGEQYF
CDR3 DNA: TGCAGTGCTAGTGTCCCGGGACAGGGGGCAGGCGAGCAGTACTTC

clone size: -
D gene: -
J gene: TRBJ2-1
V gene: TRBV20-1
CDR3 length: 11
CDR3 protein: CSAGLNNEQFF
CDR3 DNA: TGCAGTGCTGGCTTAAACAATGAGCAGTTCTTC

clone size: few
D gene: TRBD1
J gene: TRBJ1-3
V gene: TRBV4-3
CDR3 length: 17
CDR3 protein: CASSQTTGTGRGNTIYF
CDR3 DNA: TGCGCCAGCAGCCAAACCACCGGGACAGGGCGTGGAAACACCATATATTTT

clone size: -
D gene: TRBD2
J gene: TRBJ2-1
V gene: TRBV20-1
CDR3 length: 14
CDR3 protein: CSARGTRLHNEQFF
CDR3 DNA: TGCAGTGCTAGAGGGACTAGGCTCCACAATGAGCAGTTCTTC

clone size: -
D gene: -
J gene: TRBJ2-5
V gene: TRBV29-1
CDR3 length: 13
CDR3 protein: CSVYGLRDETQYF
CDR3 DNA: TGCAGCGTTTATGGGTTGAGGGATGAGACCCAGTACTTC

clone size: few
D gene: -
J gene: TRBJ2-2
V gene: TRBV5-6
CDR3 length: 16
CDR3 protein: CASSIDGYWNTGELFF
CDR3 DNA: TGTGCCAGCAGCATCGATGGTTACTGGAACACCGGGGAGCTGTTTTTT

clone size: few
D gene: TRBD1
J gene: TRBJ1-2
V gene: TRBV5-6
CDR3 length: 18
CDR3 protein: CASSLSGQGAFLNYGYTF
CDR3 DNA: TGTGCCAGCAGCCTCTCGGGACAGGGGGCCTTCCTTAACTATGGCTACACCTTC

clone size: -
D gene: -
J gene: TRBJ1-1
V gene: TRBV7-2
CDR3 length: 13
CDR3 protein: CASSANREPKAFF
CDR3 DNA: TGTGCCAGCAGCGCAAACAGGGAGCCCAAAGCTTTCTTT

clone size: -
D gene: TRBD1
J gene: TRBJ1-4
V gene: TRBV27
CDR3 length: 15
CDR3 protein: CASSPIQGTGEKLFF
CDR3 DNA: TGTGCCAGCAGCCCCATACAGGGGACGGGCGAAAAACTGTTTTTT

clone size: once
D gene: TRBD1
J gene: TRBJ2-2
V gene: TRBV7-9
CDR3 length: 15
CDR3 protein: CASSLTTGQAGELFF
CDR3 DNA: TGTGCCAGCAGCTTAACGACAGGGCAGGCCGGGGAGCTGTTTTTT

clone size: -
D gene: -
J gene: TRBJ2-2
V gene: TRBV5-1
CDR3 length: 17
CDR3 protein: CASSLAGRDGYTGELFF
CDR3 DNA: TGCGCCAGCAGCTTGGCCGGCAGGGATGGTTACACCGGGGAGCTGTTTTTT

clone size: once
D gene: -
J gene: TRBJ2-1
V gene: TRBV20-1
CDR3 length: 14
CDR3 protein: CSARGRVVFDEQFF
CDR3 DNA: TGCAGTGCTAGAGGCAGGGTGGTTTTTGATGAGCAGTTCTTC

clone size: few
D gene: -
J gene: TRBJ2-6
V gene: TRBV5-5
CDR3 length: 14
CDR3 protein: CASSWGSGANVLTF
CDR3 DNA: TGTGCCAGCAGCTGGGGGTCTGGGGCCAACGTCCTGACTTTC

clone size: few
D gene: -
J gene: TRBJ2-1
V gene: TRBV20-1
CDR3 length: 12
CDR3 protein: CSARDGEPEQFF
CDR3 DNA: TGCAGTGCTAGAGACGGCGAGCCTGAGCAGTTCTTC

clone size: -
D gene: -
J gene: TRBJ1-4
V gene: TRBV14
CDR3 length: 13
CDR3 protein: CASSHFIGEKLFF
CDR3 DNA: TGTGCCAGCAGCCATTTTATAGGCGAAAAACTGTTTTTT

clone size: -
D gene: TRBD1
J gene: TRBJ2-7
V gene: TRBV12-3/TRBV12-4
CDR3 length: 15
CDR3 protein: CASRRGQGIVHEQYF
CDR3 DNA: TGTGCCAGCAGACGGGGACAGGGTATCGTTCACGAGCAGTACTTC

clone size: few
D gene: -
J gene: TRBJ1-1
V gene: TRBV20-1
CDR3 length: 13
CDR3 protein: CSATGTLNTEAFF
CDR3 DNA: TGCAGTGCTACCGGGACACTAAACACTGAAGCTTTCTTT

clone size: few
D gene: -
J gene: TRBJ2-1
V gene: TRBV12-3/TRBV12-4
CDR3 length: 12
CDR3 protein: CASSLGGQEQFF
CDR3 DNA: TGTGCCAGCAGTTTAGGGGGGCAGGAGCAGTTCTTC

clone size: -
D gene: TRBD1
J gene: TRBJ2-1
V gene: TRBV7-6
CDR3 length: 16
CDR3 protein: CASSPAYRGDNNEQFF
CDR3 DNA: TGTGCCAGCAGTCCTGCCTACAGGGGGGATAACAATGAGCAGTTCTTC

clone size: few
D gene: TRBD1
J gene: TRBJ2-1
V gene: TRBV12-3/TRBV12-4
CDR3 length: 12
CDR3 protein: CASNPDRAGQFF
CDR3 DNA: TGTGCCAGCAACCCAGACAGGGCTGGACAGTTCTTC

clone size: -
D gene: TRBD1
J gene: TRBJ2-7
V gene: TRBV28
CDR3 length: 15
CDR3 protein: CASSLPTGVNYEQYF
CDR3 DNA: TGTGCCAGCAGTTTACCCACAGGGGTAAACTACGAGCAGTACTTC

clone size: few
D gene: -
J gene: TRBJ1-1
V gene: TRBV3-1
CDR3 length: 15
CDR3 protein: CASSQERRLNTEAFF
CDR3 DNA: TGTGCCAGCAGCCAAGAAAGGCGCCTGAACACTGAAGCTTTCTTT

clone size: -
D gene: TRBD2
J gene: TRBJ2-1
V gene: TRBV24-1
CDR3 length: 16
CDR3 protein: CATSDPKRGGYNEQFF
CDR3 DNA: TGTGCCACCAGTGATCCCAAGCGGGGGGGATACAATGAGCAGTTCTTC

clone size: -
D gene: TRBD1
J gene: TRBJ2-7
V gene: TRBV4-3
CDR3 length: 15
CDR3 protein: CASSQDLGQNYEQYF
CDR3 DNA: TGCGCCAGCAGCCAAGATCTGGGACAGAATTACGAGCAGTACTTC

clone size: -
D gene: TRBD1
J gene: TRBJ1-2
V gene: TRBV20-1
CDR3 length: 16
CDR3 protein: CSANPRGQGRRDGYTF
CDR3 DNA: TGCAGTGCTAATCCCCGTGGACAGGGTCGAAGGGATGGCTACACCTTC

clone size: few
D gene: -
J gene: TRBJ1-6
V gene: TRBV4-3
CDR3 length: 20
CDR3 protein: CASSQDVGAGVSSYNSPLHF
CDR3 DNA: TGCGCCAGCAGCCAAGATGTGGGGGCCGGTGTGAGCTCCTATAATTCACCCCTCCACTTT

clone size: -
D gene: -
J gene: TRBJ2-3
V gene: TRBV12-3/TRBV12-4
CDR3 length: 13
CDR3 protein: CASNHLVADTQYF
CDR3 DNA: TGTGCCAGCAATCATTTGGTGGCAGATACGCAGTATTTT

clone size: -
D gene: -
J gene: TRBJ2-5
V gene: TRBV2
CDR3 length: 11
CDR3 protein: CASTTQETQYF
CDR3 DNA: TGTGCCAGCACCACCCAAGAGACCCAGTACTTC